The rows below give T cell receptor beta chains drawn from one sample of a study of blood T cells in healthy people across ages. TCRdb reanalysed the 5' RACE reads using MiXCR and keeps one entry per CDR3 protein. The sample has about 1 million distinct CDR3 sequences; 40% to 55% are singletons. The sequenced sample consisted of blood. These receptors all come from a woman aged 55-70 years in good health. Both conserved end residues are part of each CDR3. Fields, in order: J gene, D gene, clone size, V gene, CDR3 protein, CDR3 DNA. A D gene is named only where the DNA matches it firmly. Size is omitted from some rows. Given values are once, few, many or a class for expanded clones.

TRBJ2-1 TRBD2 few TRBV11-2 CASSLVPGLAGTYNEQFF TGTGCCAGCAGCTTAGTTCCCGGACTAGCGGGGACCTACAATGAGCAGTTCTTC
TRBJ2-7 TRBD2 - TRBV6-6 CASSKVLSGSYEQYF TGTGCCAGCAGTAAAGTACTAAGCGGGAGCTACGAGCAGTACTTC
TRBJ2-7 - - TRBV6-1 CASSENAGDIFYEQYF TGTGCCAGCAGTGAAAATGCTGGTGACATTTTCTACGAGCAGTACTTC
TRBJ1-5 - - TRBV5-6 CASSFSTQPQHF TGTGCCAGCAGCTTTTCTACTCAGCCCCAGCATTTT
TRBJ2-6 TRBD2 few TRBV28 CASSLLEGLGGSNVLTF TGTGCCAGCAGTTTATTAGAGGGTCTGGGGGGGTCCAACGTCCTGACTTTC
TRBJ2-7 - few TRBV5-1 CASSPLRRWTYEQYF TGCGCCAGCAGCCCACTGCGTCGATGGACCTACGAGCAGTACTTC
TRBJ2-7 - - TRBV11-2 CASSLVQGLVEQYF TGTGCCAGCAGCTTAGTTCAGGGTCTGGTCGAGCAGTACTTC
TRBJ2-1 - - TRBV5-1 CASSLALEEQFF TGCGCCAGCAGCTTGGCCCTCGAGGAGCAGTTCTTC
TRBJ2-2 TRBD2 - TRBV6-2/TRBV6-3 CASSYSSGRGAGELFF TGTGCCAGCAGTTACTCTAGCGGGAGAGGGGCCGGGGAGCTGTTTTTT
TRBJ2-7 TRBD2 - TRBV7-9 CASSARLAGNPSGTYEQYF TGTGCCAGCAGCGCCAGATTAGCGGGAAACCCCTCCGGGACCTACGAGCAGTACTTC
TRBJ1-6 - - TRBV19 CASSIATAYNSPLHF TGTGCCAGTAGTATCGCGACGGCGTATAATTCACCCCTCCACTTT
TRBJ1-5 - - TRBV6-2/TRBV6-3 CASSSSRGVNQPQHF TGTGCCAGCAGTTCCTCCAGGGGAGTCAATCAGCCCCAGCATTTT
TRBJ2-7 TRBD1 many TRBV20-1 CSASHRGYEQYF TGCAGTGCTAGTCACAGGGGCTACGAGCAGTACTTC
TRBJ2-7 - - TRBV7-9 CASSLGGPVNNEQYF TGTGCCAGCAGCTTAGGGGGGCCTGTAAACAATGAGCAGTACTTC
TRBJ2-7 - few TRBV5-6 CASRRRGAGKSWSYEQYF TGTGCCAGCCGACGTCGTGGGGCGGGAAAAAGTTGGTCCTACGAGCAGTACTTC
TRBJ2-2 - - TRBV11-2 CAYRDTNTGELFF TGTGCTTACCGGGACACCAACACCGGGGAGCTGTTTTTT
TRBJ2-3 TRBD2 many TRBV6-5 CASSPRASGSTDTQYF TGTGCCAGCAGTCCCCGGGCTAGCGGGAGCACAGATACGCAGTATTTT
TRBJ1-6 - few TRBV25-1 CASSESGGLSNSPLHF TGTGCCAGCAGTGAATCCGGGGGGTTGTCGAATTCACCCCTCCACTTT
TRBJ2-3 - few TRBV27 CASSLYGTQDTQYF TGTGCCAGCAGTTTATACGGTACTCAAGATACGCAGTATTTT
TRBJ2-5 - few TRBV7-8 CASSFNRDVKRLGTQYF TGTGCCAGCAGCTTTAACCGGGACGTCAAAAGGCTAGGGACCCAGTACTTC
TRBJ2-7 TRBD2 few TRBV12-3/TRBV12-4 CASSRTSGIALNEQYF TGTGCCAGCAGTCGGACTAGCGGGATCGCTTTGAACGAGCAGTACTTC
TRBJ2-5 TRBD2 - TRBV28 CASSLGAGVLETQYF TGTGCCAGCAGTTTAGGAGCGGGAGTACTAGAGACCCAGTACTTC
TRBJ2-1 TRBD2 many TRBV2 CASKASGGYNEQFF TGTGCCAGCAAGGCTAGCGGAGGTTACAATGAGCAGTTCTTC
TRBJ2-7 - - TRBV27 CARSVGTESYEQYF TGTGCCAGGTCGGTGGGAACAGAATCCTACGAGCAGTACTTC
TRBJ1-4 - - TRBV2 CASSVNSLTNEKLFF TGTGCCAGCAGCGTGAACTCGCTAACTAATGAAAAACTGTTTTTT
TRBJ2-7 TRBD2 - TRBV9 CASSVATGLAGAYEQYF TGTGCCAGCAGCGTAGCTACGGGACTAGCGGGAGCCTACGAGCAGTACTTC
TRBJ1-5 - - TRBV7-8 CASSLVFHNQPQHF TGTGCCAGCAGCTTAGTCTTCCACAATCAGCCCCAGCATTTT
TRBJ2-7 TRBD2 - TRBV5-1 CASSPKTSGLSYEQYF TGCGCCAGCAGCCCCAAGACTAGCGGGCTGTCCTACGAGCAGTACTTC
TRBJ2-7 - - TRBV12-3/TRBV12-4 CASSFEWTTYEQYF TGTGCCAGCAGTTTTGAATGGACGACGTACGAGCAGTACTTC
TRBJ2-7 - many TRBV12-3/TRBV12-4 CASSSGRDEQYF TGTGCCAGCAGTTCGGGCCGGGACGAGCAGTACTTC
TRBJ1-2 - - TRBV3-1 CASSPQGRVRYTF TGTGCCAGCAGCCCCCAAGGGCGTGTCCGCTACACCTTC
TRBJ1-1 - - TRBV7-8 CASSLAHVGGTEAFF TGTGCCAGCAGCTTAGCCCACGTGGGGGGCACTGAAGCTTTCTTT
TRBJ2-3 - few TRBV10-3 CAITPGRPDTQYF TGTGCCATCACTCCTGGGCGGCCAGATACGCAGTATTTT
TRBJ2-7 - once TRBV11-2 CASSRRRDTYEQYF TGTGCCAGCAGCCGGAGGAGGGATACCTACGAGCAGTACTTC
TRBJ1-2 - - TRBV4-1 CASSQDGGNYGYTF TGCGCCAGCAGCCAAGATGGGGGTAACTATGGCTACACCTTC
TRBJ2-7 - - TRBV4-1 CASSQALFGTLSYEQYF TGCGCCAGCAGCCAAGCTCTATTCGGGACACTTTCCTACGAGCAGTACTTC
TRBJ1-1 - - TRBV5-1 CASSLVGPRRDEAFF TGCGCCAGCAGCTTGGTAGGGCCACGGAGAGATGAAGCTTTCTTT
TRBJ2-7 TRBD2 - TRBV5-1 CASSSGTSGRASYEQYF TGCGCCAGCAGCTCGGGGACTAGCGGGAGGGCCAGCTACGAGCAGTACTTC
TRBJ2-7 - few TRBV28 CASSTPGREQYF TGTGCCAGCAGTACACCTGGCCGCGAGCAGTACTTC
TRBJ1-1 - - TRBV14 CASRGGQGINTEAFF TGTGCCAGCAGAGGAGGGCAGGGGATAAACACTGAAGCTTTCTTT
TRBJ2-4 - - TRBV20-1 CSASGTKGDIQYF TGCAGTGCGTCCGGGACAAAAGGGGACATTCAGTACTTC
TRBJ1-5 - - TRBV2 CASSGGGLWSQPQHF TGTGCCAGCAGTGGGGGGGGATTGTGGAGTCAGCCCCAGCATTTT
TRBJ2-1 TRBD2 - TRBV7-9 CASQRGLAGKYNEQFF TGTGCCAGCCAACGGGGACTAGCGGGAAAATACAATGAGCAGTTCTTC
TRBJ1-4 TRBD1 - TRBV20-1 CSADTGGLNEKLFF TGCAGTGCAGATACAGGGGGGCTAAATGAAAAACTGTTTTTT
TRBJ2-5 - - TRBV11-2 CASSLEHYYNEQYF TGTGCCAGCAGCTTAGAGCACTATTACAATGAGCAGTACTTC
TRBJ2-1 - - TRBV5-1 CASSTGLAFGEQFF TGCGCCAGCAGCACGGGGCTAGCGTTTGGTGAGCAGTTCTTC
TRBJ2-3 TRBD2 - TRBV7-8 CASSLASGRADTQYF TGTGCCAGCAGCTTAGCTAGCGGGAGAGCAGATACGCAGTATTTT
TRBJ2-1 - - TRBV6-5 CASSSLLSSYNEQFF TGTGCCAGCAGTTCCCTTCTCAGCTCCTACAATGAGCAGTTCTTC
TRBJ2-7 - - TRBV4-1 CASSQEEVFSYEQYF TGCGCCAGCAGCCAAGAGGAGGTGTTCTCCTACGAGCAGTACTTC
TRBJ2-5 TRBD2 once TRBV3-1 CASSHRAGVYNEQYF TGTGCCAGCAGCCATCGAGCGGGAGTATACAATGAGCAGTACTTC
TRBJ2-7 TRBD2 - TRBV7-2 CASSLGPGGIYEQYF TGTGCCAGCAGCCTGGGACCGGGAGGGATCTACGAGCAGTACTTC